The T cell receptor (beta chain) under discussion was sequenced for a study of identifying expanded T cells in peripheral blood. The table came from immunoSEQ multiplex PCR; TCRdb's copy has only in-frame clones and leaves some out. In the table there are approximately 110,000 clones, about 89% of which are singletons. Study results and caveats: Clone count variance between approximately two-week samples rose with total template count. Over approximately two and four weeks, about 15 and 18 clones changed, versus approximately 1.1 between replicates.

With V trimmed by 4 bases and J by 0 bases, 12 bases remained unmatched. The CDR3 spans 19 residues. Germline-derived CDR1 and CDR2 are SGHVS and FNYEAQ. No infections or other immune events were documented during collection. About this clone: Its cognate antigen is unknown.

Sequencing was done on a sample of blood. The V and J genes are TRBV7-6 and TRBJ2-4; TRBD2 agrees at 10 bases. This clonotype was sampled from a person aged 18 to 70 in good health. The CDR3 here is CASSSRASGGREAKNIQYF. In nucleotides, the CDR3 is TGTGCCAGCAGCTCCCGGGCTAGCGGGGGCCGAGAAGCCAAAAACATTCAGTACTTC.